These T cell receptor beta chains were read from a single sample in a study of cytomegalovirus exposure and HLA in healthy donors. Generated by immunoSEQ multiplex PCR, the TCRdb table keeps only in-frame clones and is missing some. The table shows about 130,000 clones, with roughly 72% occurring only once. Input material: PBMCs. These receptor sequences come from a woman in her 50s in good health and CMV-seronegative. The CDR3 runs from the conserved cysteine through the conserved F or W. The D gene is left open where the match is weak. Rows give clone size only sometimes, using once, few, many, or a class for an expanded clone.

V gene: TRBV7-7
J gene: TRBJ2-3
clone size: .
D gene: TRBD1
CDR3 protein: CASSLGQGMLATQYF
CDR3 DNA: TGTGCTAGCAGCCTGGGACAGGGAATGTTGGCTACGCAGTATTTT

V gene: TRBV19
J gene: TRBJ1-3
clone size: .
D gene: TRBD1
CDR3 protein: CASSGTAVSSGNTIYF
CDR3 DNA: TGTGCCAGTAGTGGGACAGCTGTAAGCTCTGGAAACACCATATATTTT

V gene: TRBV28
J gene: TRBJ2-1
clone size: .
D gene: .
CDR3 protein: CASSLFAGYNEQFF
CDR3 DNA: TGTGCCAGCAGTCTCTTCGCCGGCTACAATGAGCAGTTCTTC

V gene: TRBV7-8
J gene: TRBJ2-1
clone size: .
D gene: TRBD2
CDR3 protein: CASSLRLAGYNEQFF
CDR3 DNA: TGTGCCAGCAGCTTAAGGCTAGCGGGGTACAATGAGCAGTTCTTC

V gene: TRBV7-9
J gene: TRBJ2-3
clone size: .
D gene: TRBD2
CDR3 protein: CASSPGTSGTGTDTQYF
CDR3 DNA: TGTGCCAGCAGTCCCGGGACTAGCGGGACCGGCACAGATACGCAGTATTTT

V gene: TRBV7-3
J gene: TRBJ1-1
clone size: .
D gene: .
CDR3 protein: CASSKNGKGNTEAFF
CDR3 DNA: TGTGCCAGCAGTAAAAACGGGAAGGGGAACACTGAAGCTTTCTTT

V gene: TRBV9
J gene: TRBJ1-2
clone size: .
D gene: TRBD1
CDR3 protein: CASSVAGTGSYGYTF
CDR3 DNA: TGTGCCAGCAGCGTAGCCGGGACAGGGTCCTATGGCTACACCTTC

V gene: TRBV5-1
J gene: TRBJ2-5
clone size: .
D gene: TRBD2
CDR3 protein: CASSPVGGRETQYF
CDR3 DNA: TGCGCCAGCAGCCCGGTCGGCGGGAGGGAGACCCAGTACTTC

V gene: TRBV4-2
J gene: TRBJ2-7
clone size: .
D gene: TRBD2
CDR3 protein: CASSQTSGYEQYF
CDR3 DNA: TGTGCCAGCAGCCAAACTAGCGGCTACGAGCAGTACTTC

V gene: TRBV30
J gene: TRBJ2-3
clone size: .
D gene: TRBD2
CDR3 protein: CAWSVGLAGAGDTQYF
CDR3 DNA: TGTGCCTGGAGTGTAGGACTAGCGGGAGCCGGAGATACGCAGTATTTT

V gene: TRBV27
J gene: TRBJ1-4
clone size: .
D gene: .
CDR3 protein: CASKPEVGKLFF
CDR3 DNA: TGTGCCAGCAAGCCAGAGGTTGGGAAACTGTTTTTT

V gene: TRBV28
J gene: TRBJ1-2
clone size: .
D gene: .
CDR3 protein: CASSPRRGSGYTF
CDR3 DNA: TGTGCCAGCAGTCCACGGAGGGGCAGCGGCTACACCTTC

V gene: TRBV6-1
J gene: TRBJ1-2
clone size: .
D gene: .
CDR3 protein: CASSEAFNPIYGYTF
CDR3 DNA: TGTGCCAGCAGTGAAGCGTTCAACCCTATTTATGGCTACACCTTC

V gene: TRBV7-2
J gene: TRBJ2-3
clone size: .
D gene: .
CDR3 protein: CASSTQGGGTDTQYF
CDR3 DNA: TGTGCCAGCAGCACCCAGGGTGGCGGCACAGATACGCAGTATTTT

V gene: TRBV5-4
J gene: TRBJ2-3
clone size: .
D gene: TRBD2
CDR3 protein: CASSLALAGGPEEYF
CDR3 DNA: TGTGCCAGCAGCTTGGCACTAGCGGGAGGCCCAGAGGAGTATTTT

V gene: TRBV7-3
J gene: TRBJ2-1
clone size: few
D gene: .
CDR3 protein: CASSTSASEGEQFF
CDR3 DNA: TGTGCCAGCAGCACCTCAGCTTCCGAGGGCGAGCAGTTCTTC

V gene: TRBV7-2
J gene: TRBJ2-2
clone size: .
D gene: TRBD1
CDR3 protein: CASSRGQDTGELFF
CDR3 DNA: TGTGCCAGCAGCCGCGGACAGGACACCGGGGAGCTGTTTTTT

V gene: TRBV6-5
J gene: TRBJ2-7
clone size: .
D gene: TRBD1
CDR3 protein: CASAVDRGLSEQYF
CDR3 DNA: TGTGCCAGCGCCGTGGACAGGGGGCTGAGCGAGCAGTACTTC

V gene: TRBV19
J gene: TRBJ1-1
clone size: .
D gene: .
CDR3 protein: CASSPLTVTGAEAFF
CDR3 DNA: TGTGCCAGTAGCCCCTTGACAGTAACGGGCGCTGAAGCTTTCTTT

V gene: TRBV27
J gene: TRBJ1-2
clone size: .
D gene: TRBD1
CDR3 protein: CASRNPGQGFRGYTF
CDR3 DNA: TGTGCCAGCAGGAACCCGGGACAGGGGTTCCGTGGCTACACCTTC

V gene: TRBV19
J gene: TRBJ1-1
clone size: .
D gene: .
CDR3 protein: CASWDREHEAFF
CDR3 DNA: TGTGCCAGTTGGGACCGGGAGCACGAAGCTTTCTTT

V gene: TRBV19
J gene: TRBJ1-5
clone size: .
D gene: .
CDR3 protein: CASSTQQNQPQHF
CDR3 DNA: TGTGCCAGTTCAACACAGCAGAATCAGCCCCAGCATTTT

V gene: TRBV18
J gene: TRBJ2-3
clone size: .
D gene: TRBD1
CDR3 protein: CASSPRRTGTDTQYF
CDR3 DNA: TGTGCCAGCTCACCACGGCGGACAGGGACAGATACGCAGTATTTT

V gene: TRBV9
J gene: TRBJ2-2
clone size: .
D gene: .
CDR3 protein: CASSVGGGTGELFF
CDR3 DNA: TGTGCCAGCAGCGTAGGAGGGGGAACCGGGGAGCTGTTTTTT

V gene: TRBV5-1
J gene: TRBJ1-2
clone size: .
D gene: TRBD1
CDR3 protein: CASSLAVQGAQNTF
CDR3 DNA: TGCGCCAGCAGCTTGGCGGTACAGGGGGCCCAGAACACCTTC

V gene: TRBV27
J gene: TRBJ2-7
clone size: .
D gene: TRBD2
CDR3 protein: CASSLSETSGRYEQYF
CDR3 DNA: TGTGCCAGCAGTTTGTCTGAGACTAGCGGGAGATACGAGCAGTACTTC

V gene: TRBV5-5
J gene: TRBJ2-7
clone size: .
D gene: .
CDR3 protein: CASSLLGVTYEQYF
CDR3 DNA: TGTGCCAGCAGCTTGTTGGGAGTAACCTACGAGCAGTACTTC

V gene: TRBV6-5
J gene: TRBJ1-1
clone size: few
D gene: .
CDR3 protein: CASSYGGSTEAFF
CDR3 DNA: TGTGCCAGCAGTTACGGGGGGAGCACTGAAGCTTTCTTT

V gene: TRBV4-2
J gene: TRBJ1-2
clone size: .
D gene: TRBD1
CDR3 protein: CASSHPGTGAANYGYPF
CDR3 DNA: TGTGCCAGCAGCCACCCCGGGACAGGGGCCGCCAACTATGGCTACCCCTTC

V gene: TRBV30
J gene: TRBJ2-3
clone size: .
D gene: .
CDR3 protein: CAWRRSDTQYF
CDR3 DNA: TGTGCCTGGAGGAGATCAGATACGCAGTATTTT

V gene: TRBV28
J gene: TRBJ2-1
clone size: .
D gene: TRBD2
CDR3 protein: CASTLAGAYNEQFF
CDR3 DNA: TGTGCCAGCACCTTAGCGGGAGCTTACAATGAGCAGTTCTTC

V gene: TRBV28
J gene: TRBJ2-4
clone size: .
D gene: .
CDR3 protein: CASSTPNSLRGEAKNIQYF
CDR3 DNA: TGTGCCAGCAGTACCCCAAACTCCCTCCGGGGAGAAGCCAAAAACATTCAGTACTTC

V gene: TRBV30
J gene: TRBJ2-5
clone size: .
D gene: .
CDR3 protein: CAWSVRGEETQYF
CDR3 DNA: TGTGCCTGGAGTGTACGAGGAGAAGAGACCCAGTACTTC

V gene: TRBV5-4
J gene: TRBJ1-2
clone size: .
D gene: .
CDR3 protein: CASSSRTELGIRYPF
CDR3 DNA: TGTGCCAGCAGCTCCAGGACAGAGTTGGGCATACGCTACCCCTTC

V gene: TRBV6-1
J gene: TRBJ2-2
clone size: .
D gene: .
CDR3 protein: CASSEGLANTGELFF
CDR3 DNA: TGTGCCAGCAGTGAAGGACTAGCGAACACCGGGGAGCTGTTTTTT

V gene: TRBV29-1
J gene: TRBJ2-7
clone size: .
D gene: TRBD1
CDR3 protein: CSTSTGSYEQYF
CDR3 DNA: TGCAGCACCTCGACAGGGTCCTACGAGCAGTACTTC

V gene: TRBV7-9
J gene: TRBJ1-1
clone size: once
D gene: .
CDR3 protein: CASSSPGGTEAFF
CDR3 DNA: TGTGCCAGCAGCTCCCCCGGCGGCACTGAAGCTTTCTTT

V gene: TRBV28
J gene: TRBJ2-7
clone size: .
D gene: .
CDR3 protein: CASSPLGDSYTIFSYEQYF
CDR3 DNA: TGTGCCAGCAGCCCGCTAGGAGACAGTTACACCATTTTTTCCTACGAGCAGTACTTC